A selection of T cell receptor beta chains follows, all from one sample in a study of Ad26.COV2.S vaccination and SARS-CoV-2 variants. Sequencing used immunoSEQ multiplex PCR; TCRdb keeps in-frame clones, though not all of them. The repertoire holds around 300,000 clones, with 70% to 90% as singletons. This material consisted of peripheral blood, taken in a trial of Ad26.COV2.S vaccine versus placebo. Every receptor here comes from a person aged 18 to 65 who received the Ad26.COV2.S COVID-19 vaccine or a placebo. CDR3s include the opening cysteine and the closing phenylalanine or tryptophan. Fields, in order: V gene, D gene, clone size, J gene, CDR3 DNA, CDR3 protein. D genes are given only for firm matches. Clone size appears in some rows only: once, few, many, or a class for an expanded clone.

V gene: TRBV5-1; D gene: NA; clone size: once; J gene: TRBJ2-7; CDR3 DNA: TGCGCCAGCAGCTCCGGGGGAACCTACGAGCAGTACTTC; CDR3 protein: CASSSGGTYEQYF
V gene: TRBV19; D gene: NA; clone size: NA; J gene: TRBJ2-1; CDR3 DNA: TGTGCCAGTAGTATAGCCCAGTTGAGCTCCTACAATGAGCAGTTCTTC; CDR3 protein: CASSIAQLSSYNEQFF
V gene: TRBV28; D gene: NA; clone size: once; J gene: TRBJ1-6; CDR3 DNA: TGTGCCAGCAGTTTGGTCCCGACCCTTAATAGCTCACCCCTCCACTTT; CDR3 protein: CASSLVPTLNSSPLHF
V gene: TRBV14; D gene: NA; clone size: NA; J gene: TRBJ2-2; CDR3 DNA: TGTGCCAGCAGCCAACAAGGGAGGAGGTTCTCCCCCGGGGAGCTGTTTTTT; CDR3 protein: CASSQQGRRFSPGELFF
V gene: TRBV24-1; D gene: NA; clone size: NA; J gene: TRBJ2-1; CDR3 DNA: TGTGCCACCAGTGATCACAGGAGCAGCTCCTACAATGAGCAGTTCTTC; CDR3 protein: CATSDHRSSSYNEQFF
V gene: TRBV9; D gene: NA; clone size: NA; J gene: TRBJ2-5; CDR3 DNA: TGTGCCAGCAGCGTAGGGCAGGGGGGTGGAGAGACCCAGTACTTC; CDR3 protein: CASSVGQGGGETQYF
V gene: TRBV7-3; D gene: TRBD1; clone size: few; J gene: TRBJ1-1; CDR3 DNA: TGTGCCAGCAGCACGGGACAGATCGCTGAAGCTTTCTTT; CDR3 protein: CASSTGQIAEAFF
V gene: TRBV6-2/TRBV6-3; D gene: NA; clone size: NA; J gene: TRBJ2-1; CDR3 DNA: TGTGCCAGCAGCCACAGCTCAGTGGGTTACAATGAGCAGTTCTTC; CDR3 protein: CASSHSSVGYNEQFF
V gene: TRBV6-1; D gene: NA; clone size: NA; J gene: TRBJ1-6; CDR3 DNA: TGTGCCAGCAGTGAGACGGTGAATTCACCCCTCCACTTT; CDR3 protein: CASSETVNSPLHF
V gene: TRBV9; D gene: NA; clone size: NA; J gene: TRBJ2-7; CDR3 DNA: TGTGCCAGCAGCGTAGCCCCCGGGCGGTTTGAGGAGCAGTACTTC; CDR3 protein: CASSVAPGRFEEQYF
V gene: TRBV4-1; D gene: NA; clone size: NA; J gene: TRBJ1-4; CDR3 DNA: TGCGCCAGCAGCCGGCCTAATGAAAAACTGTTTTTT; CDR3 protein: CASSRPNEKLFF
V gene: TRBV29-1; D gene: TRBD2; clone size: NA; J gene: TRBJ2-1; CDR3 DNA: TGCAGCGCCCAAAGCCTAGCGGGGGGGACGTGGTTCTTC; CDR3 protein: CSAQSLAGGTWFF
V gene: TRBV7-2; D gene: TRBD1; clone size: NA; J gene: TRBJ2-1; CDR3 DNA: TGTGCCAGCAGCTTAGCGACTTACAGGGGCAATGAGCAGTTCTTC; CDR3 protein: CASSLATYRGNEQFF
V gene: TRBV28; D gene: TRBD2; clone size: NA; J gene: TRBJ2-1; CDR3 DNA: TGTGCCAGCAGGCCTGGCGGGGGGGACAATGAGCAGTTCTTC; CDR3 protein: CASRPGGGDNEQFF
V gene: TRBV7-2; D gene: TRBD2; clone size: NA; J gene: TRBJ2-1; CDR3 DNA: TGTGCCAGCAGCTCCCCCCCCGGGACTAGCGGGGGGGGGAGGAATGAGCAGTTCTTC; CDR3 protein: CASSSPPGTSGGGRNEQFF
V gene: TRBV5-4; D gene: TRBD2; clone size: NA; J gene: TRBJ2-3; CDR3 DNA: TGTGCCAGCAGCTTGTTGGTAGCGGGGGGTCCAGATACGCAGTATTTT; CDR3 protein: CASSLLVAGGPDTQYF
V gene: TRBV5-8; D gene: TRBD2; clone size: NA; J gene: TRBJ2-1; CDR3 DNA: TGTGCCAGCAGCTTGGCCGGGGCGGGGGTTGCCTACAATGAGCAGTTCTTC; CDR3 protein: CASSLAGAGVAYNEQFF
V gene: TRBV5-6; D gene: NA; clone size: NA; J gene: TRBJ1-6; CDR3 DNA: TGTGCCAGCAATTTAGGGGGGGCCGGTAATTCACCCCTCCACTTT; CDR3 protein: CASNLGGAGNSPLHF
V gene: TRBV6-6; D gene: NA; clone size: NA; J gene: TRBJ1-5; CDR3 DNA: TGTGCCAGCAGCGACCAGGGTAGCAATCAGCCCCAGCATTTT; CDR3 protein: CASSDQGSNQPQHF
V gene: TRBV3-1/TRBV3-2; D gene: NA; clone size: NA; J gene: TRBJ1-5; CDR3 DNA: TGTGCCAGCAGCCGCAGTAGCAATCAGCCCCAGCATTTT; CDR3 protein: CASSRSSNQPQHF
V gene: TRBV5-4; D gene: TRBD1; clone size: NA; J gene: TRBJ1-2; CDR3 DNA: TGTGCCAGCAGCAATGCGAGCGGGACAGCTAACTATGGCTACACCTTC; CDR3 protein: CASSNASGTANYGYTF
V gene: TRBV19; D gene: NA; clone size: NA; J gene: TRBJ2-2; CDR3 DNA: TGTGCCAGTAGTATGGAGGTCAGGGGTGCAACCGGGGAGCTGTTTTTT; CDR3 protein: CASSMEVRGATGELFF
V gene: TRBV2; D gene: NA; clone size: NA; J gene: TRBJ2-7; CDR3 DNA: TGTGCCAGCAGGGAAGACTATACCAGCTCCTACGAGCAGTACTTC; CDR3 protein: CASREDYTSSYEQYF
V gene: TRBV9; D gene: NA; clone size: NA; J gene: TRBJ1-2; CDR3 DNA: TGTGCCAGCAGCACCCAGGGTATCTATGGCTACACCTTC; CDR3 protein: CASSTQGIYGYTF
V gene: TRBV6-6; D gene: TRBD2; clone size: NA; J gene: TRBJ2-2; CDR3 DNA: TGTGCCAGCAGCCGAATCCTAGCGGGGGTCACCGGGGAGCTGTTTTTT; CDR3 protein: CASSRILAGVTGELFF
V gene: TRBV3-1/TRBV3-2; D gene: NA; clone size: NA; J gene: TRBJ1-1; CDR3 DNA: TGTGCCAGCAGCCTTAAACAGGCCCAAACCACTGAAGCTTTCTTT; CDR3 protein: CASSLKQAQTTEAFF
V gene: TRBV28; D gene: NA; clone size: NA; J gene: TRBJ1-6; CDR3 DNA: TGTGCCAGCAGTTTAAGGGTCCATCGGACGGATTCACCCCTCCACTTT; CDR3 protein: CASSLRVHRTDSPLHF
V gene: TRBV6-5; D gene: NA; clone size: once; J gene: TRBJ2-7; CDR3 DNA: TGTGCCAGCACCCAGCGGGTCCCACACGAGCAGTACTTC; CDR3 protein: CASTQRVPHEQYF
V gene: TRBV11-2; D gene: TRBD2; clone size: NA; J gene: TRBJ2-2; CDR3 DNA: TGTGCCAGCAGCTCTCTTCGGCGGGGGGTTGGCACCGGGGAGCTGTTTTTT; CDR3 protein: CASSSLRRGVGTGELFF
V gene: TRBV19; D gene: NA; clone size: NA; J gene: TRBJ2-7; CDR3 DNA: TGTGCCAGCGCGGCAGGGTCGTCTGGCGAGCAGTACTTC; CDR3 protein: CASAAGSSGEQYF
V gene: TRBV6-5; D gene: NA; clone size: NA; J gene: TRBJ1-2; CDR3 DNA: TGTGCCAGCAGGCCAATGCAGGGGTACAACTATGGCTACACCTTC; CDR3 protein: CASRPMQGYNYGYTF
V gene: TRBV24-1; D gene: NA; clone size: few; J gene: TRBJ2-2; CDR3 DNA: TGTGCCACCAGTGATTTCGGAGTGACCGGGGAGCTGTTTTTT; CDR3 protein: CATSDFGVTGELFF
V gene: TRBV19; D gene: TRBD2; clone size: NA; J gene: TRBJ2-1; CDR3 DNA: TGTGCCAGTAGTATAGCCGGGCTAGCGGGGGACCAGTATGAGCAGTTCTTC; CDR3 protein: CASSIAGLAGDQYEQFF
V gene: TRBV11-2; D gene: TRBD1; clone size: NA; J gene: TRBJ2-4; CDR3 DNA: TGTGCCAGCAGCGACCACAGGGGGCCGAACATTCAGTACTTC; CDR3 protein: CASSDHRGPNIQYF
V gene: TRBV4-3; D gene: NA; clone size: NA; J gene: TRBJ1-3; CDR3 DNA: TGCGCCAGCAGCCAGGGGGGCTCCGGAGGAAACACCATATATTTT; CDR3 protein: CASSQGGSGGNTIYF
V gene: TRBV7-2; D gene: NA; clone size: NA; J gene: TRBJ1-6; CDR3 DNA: TGTGCCAGCAGCTTAGAACAGGGACTTCGTTCACCCCTCCACTTT; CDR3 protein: CASSLEQGLRSPLHF
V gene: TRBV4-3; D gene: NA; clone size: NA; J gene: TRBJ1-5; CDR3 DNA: TGCGCCAGCAGCCCATTTCCGGGCCGCAATCAGCCCCAGCATTTT; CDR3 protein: CASSPFPGRNQPQHF
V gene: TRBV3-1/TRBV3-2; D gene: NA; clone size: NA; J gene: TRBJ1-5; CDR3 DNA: TGTGCCAGCAGCCAGTCCGGGGGCGGGCATAGTCAGCCCCAGCATTTT; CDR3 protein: CASSQSGGGHSQPQHF
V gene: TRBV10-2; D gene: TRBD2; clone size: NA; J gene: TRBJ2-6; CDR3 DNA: TGCGCCAGCACCGGGAGGTCACCAAAGAGCTCTGGGGCCAACGTCCTGACTTTC; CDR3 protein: CASTGRSPKSSGANVLTF
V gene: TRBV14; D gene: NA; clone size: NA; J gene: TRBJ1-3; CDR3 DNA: TGTGCCAGCAGCCCAAGGATCACGGGAAACACCATATATTTT; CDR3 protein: CASSPRITGNTIYF
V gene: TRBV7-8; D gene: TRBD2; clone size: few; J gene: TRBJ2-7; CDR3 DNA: TGTGCCAGCAGCTTAGGGGCGGGAGGGCCTGACGAGCAGTACTTC; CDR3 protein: CASSLGAGGPDEQYF
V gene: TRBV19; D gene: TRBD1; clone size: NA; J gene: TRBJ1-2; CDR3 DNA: TGTGCCAGTAGTCCGCCAGGGGGCGCATATCCTGGCTACACCTTC; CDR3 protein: CASSPPGGAYPGYTF
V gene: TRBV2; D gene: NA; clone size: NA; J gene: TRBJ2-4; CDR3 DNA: TGTGCCAGCAGTGAGAGACTAAACATTCAGTACTTC; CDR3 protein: CASSERLNIQYF
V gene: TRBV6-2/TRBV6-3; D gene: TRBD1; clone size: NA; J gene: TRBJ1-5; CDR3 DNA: TGTGCCAGCAGTTTGACAGGGGGCGCGTTGCAGCCCCAGCATTTT; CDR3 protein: CASSLTGGALQPQHF
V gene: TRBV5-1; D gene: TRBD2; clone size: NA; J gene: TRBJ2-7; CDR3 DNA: TGCGCCAGCAGCGGGTCTAGCGGAGGCTACGAGCAGTACTTC; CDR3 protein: CASSGSSGGYEQYF
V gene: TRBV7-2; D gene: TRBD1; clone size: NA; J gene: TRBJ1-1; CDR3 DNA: TGTGCCAGCAGCTTAGATCACAGGGGAGGAAACACTGAAGCTTTCTTT; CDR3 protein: CASSLDHRGGNTEAFF
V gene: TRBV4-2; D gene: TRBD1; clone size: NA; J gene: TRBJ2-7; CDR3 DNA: TGTGCCAGCAGCCAAGCACCCTCCGGGACAGCGTCCTACGAGCAGTACTTC; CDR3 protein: CASSQAPSGTASYEQYF
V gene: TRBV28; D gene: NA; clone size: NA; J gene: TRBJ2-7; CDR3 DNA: TGTGCCAGCAGTTTATACATGATGGGAAAACAAGAGCAGTACTTC; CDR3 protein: CASSLYMMGKQEQYF
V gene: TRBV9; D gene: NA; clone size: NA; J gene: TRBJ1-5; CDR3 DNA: TGTGCCAGCAGCGTTTCCGGGGATGGCAATCAGCCCCAGCATTTT; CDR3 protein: CASSVSGDGNQPQHF
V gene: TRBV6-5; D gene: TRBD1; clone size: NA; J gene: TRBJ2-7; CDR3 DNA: TGTGCCAGCAGTTCTTCCAGGGGGCTGAGCTCCTACGAGCAGTACTTC; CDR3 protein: CASSSSRGLSSYEQYF
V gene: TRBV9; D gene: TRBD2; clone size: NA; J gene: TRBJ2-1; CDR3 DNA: TGTGCCAGCAGCGTAGGGGCTTCGACTAGCGGGCCCAACAATGAGCAGTTCTTC; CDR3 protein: CASSVGASTSGPNNEQFF
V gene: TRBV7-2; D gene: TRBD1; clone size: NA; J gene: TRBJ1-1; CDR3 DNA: TGTGCCAGCAGCTTTCACAGTACAGGGGGCGGCACTGAAGCTTTCTTT; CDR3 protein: CASSFHSTGGGTEAFF
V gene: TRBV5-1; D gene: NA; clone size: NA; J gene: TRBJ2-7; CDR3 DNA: TGCGCCAGCAGCTTACCCAGGGACTACGAGCAGTACTTC; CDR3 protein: CASSLPRDYEQYF
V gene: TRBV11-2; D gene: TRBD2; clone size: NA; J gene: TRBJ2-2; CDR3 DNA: TGTGCCAGCAGCCAGAGCCTACTAGCGTATGGCGGGGAGCTGTTTTTT; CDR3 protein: CASSQSLLAYGGELFF
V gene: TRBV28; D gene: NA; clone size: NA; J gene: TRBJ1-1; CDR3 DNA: TGTGCCAGCAGTTTATCGGGGGTTCCTGAAGCTTTCTTT; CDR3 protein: CASSLSGVPEAFF